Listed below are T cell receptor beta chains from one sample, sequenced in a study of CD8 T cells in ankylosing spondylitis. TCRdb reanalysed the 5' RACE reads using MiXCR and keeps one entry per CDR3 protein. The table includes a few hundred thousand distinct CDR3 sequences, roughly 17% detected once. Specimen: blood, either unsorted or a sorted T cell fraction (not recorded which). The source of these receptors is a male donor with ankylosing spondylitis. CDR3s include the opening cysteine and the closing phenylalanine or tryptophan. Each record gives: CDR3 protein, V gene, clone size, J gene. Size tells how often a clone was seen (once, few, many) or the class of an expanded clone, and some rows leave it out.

CDR3 protein: CSARGSQGLGEQFF; V gene: TRBV20-1; clone size: -; J gene: TRBJ2-1
CDR3 protein: CASSHCGRTLADPIATDTQYF; V gene: TRBV3-1; clone size: few; J gene: TRBJ2-3
CDR3 protein: CASSLGRGARQETQYF; V gene: TRBV28; clone size: -; J gene: TRBJ2-5
CDR3 protein: CASSDNGATYNEQFF; V gene: TRBV5-1; clone size: once; J gene: TRBJ2-1
CDR3 protein: CASGTPGSNEQFF; V gene: TRBV12-3/TRBV12-4; clone size: many; J gene: TRBJ2-1
CDR3 protein: CSASGGAATHTQYF; V gene: TRBV20-1; clone size: -; J gene: TRBJ2-3
CDR3 protein: CASSLGRKNSPLHF; V gene: TRBV12-3/TRBV12-4; clone size: many; J gene: TRBJ1-6
CDR3 protein: CASRTMTSEQFF; V gene: TRBV6-1; clone size: -; J gene: TRBJ2-1
CDR3 protein: CASARGPETQYF; V gene: TRBV25-1; clone size: -; J gene: TRBJ2-5
CDR3 protein: CASSQISGGRNEQFF; V gene: TRBV5-1; clone size: -; J gene: TRBJ2-1
CDR3 protein: CASSPRPGTSGQETQYF; V gene: TRBV12-3/TRBV12-4; clone size: -; J gene: TRBJ2-5
CDR3 protein: CASSTNQANEQFF; V gene: TRBV7-6; clone size: -; J gene: TRBJ2-1
CDR3 protein: CASSYSSRELWETQYF; V gene: TRBV6-2/TRBV6-3; clone size: -; J gene: TRBJ2-5
CDR3 protein: CASSPPTGNTDTQYF; V gene: TRBV5-1; clone size: many; J gene: TRBJ2-3
CDR3 protein: CASGPSAGQETQYF; V gene: TRBV5-1; clone size: -; J gene: TRBJ2-5
CDR3 protein: CASSRVEFAQETQYF; V gene: TRBV3-1; clone size: -; J gene: TRBJ2-5
CDR3 protein: CASMRTEISYEQYF; V gene: TRBV2; clone size: few; J gene: TRBJ2-7
CDR3 protein: CASSLVREPQETQYF; V gene: TRBV7-2; clone size: -; J gene: TRBJ2-5
CDR3 protein: CASSIDGSGGNQPQHF; V gene: TRBV19; clone size: -; J gene: TRBJ1-5
CDR3 protein: CASTLGGIRELFF; V gene: TRBV7-2; clone size: few; J gene: TRBJ2-2
CDR3 protein: CATSRGRGRDYGYTF; V gene: TRBV15; clone size: many; J gene: TRBJ1-2
CDR3 protein: CASSLGGASRNEQFF; V gene: TRBV5-1; clone size: -; J gene: TRBJ2-1
CDR3 protein: CASRESGGAPDTQYF; V gene: TRBV4-1; clone size: few; J gene: TRBJ2-3
CDR3 protein: CASSEWRGAADTQYF; V gene: TRBV6-1; clone size: -; J gene: TRBJ2-3
CDR3 protein: CASSYGGRRPYEQYF; V gene: TRBV6-5; clone size: -; J gene: TRBJ2-7
CDR3 protein: CASSEKIATNEKLFF; V gene: TRBV7-9; clone size: few; J gene: TRBJ1-4
CDR3 protein: CASSLRRGRYNEQFF; V gene: TRBV7-3; clone size: -; J gene: TRBJ2-1
CDR3 protein: CASSLSSGGGYEQYF; V gene: TRBV28; clone size: -; J gene: TRBJ2-7
CDR3 protein: CSAIPGETEAFF; V gene: TRBV20-1; clone size: few; J gene: TRBJ1-1
CDR3 protein: CASSLRQGGNTIYF; V gene: TRBV7-2; clone size: few; J gene: TRBJ1-3
CDR3 protein: CASSQGLQNTEAFF; V gene: TRBV3-1; clone size: -; J gene: TRBJ1-1
CDR3 protein: CSVGPGGDEQYF; V gene: TRBV29-1; clone size: -; J gene: TRBJ2-7
CDR3 protein: CASSPFSQGNGLNTEAFF; V gene: TRBV14; clone size: few; J gene: TRBJ1-1
CDR3 protein: CASSLPFWAQREDVVYEQYF; V gene: TRBV28; clone size: -; J gene: TRBJ2-7
CDR3 protein: CASSPDRAGEPQHF; V gene: TRBV18; clone size: -; J gene: TRBJ1-5
CDR3 protein: CASSGHPREDTQYF; V gene: TRBV12-3/TRBV12-4; clone size: few; J gene: TRBJ2-3
CDR3 protein: CSARSGQEYSNQPQHF; V gene: TRBV20-1; clone size: -; J gene: TRBJ1-5
CDR3 protein: CASSQEPGGEQFF; V gene: TRBV4-3; clone size: few; J gene: TRBJ2-1
CDR3 protein: CASSPYPNRDRYTF; V gene: TRBV12-3/TRBV12-4; clone size: -; J gene: TRBJ1-2
CDR3 protein: CASSGQGVTDGYEQYF; V gene: TRBV28; clone size: -; J gene: TRBJ2-7
CDR3 protein: CSASSQRDTQYF; V gene: TRBV20-1; clone size: -; J gene: TRBJ2-5
CDR3 protein: CASSWGGTGELFF; V gene: TRBV6-5; clone size: -; J gene: TRBJ2-2